This TCR beta chain emerged from a study of radiotherapy plus CTLA-4 blockade in lung cancer listed by TCRdb under 2018. Regarding the research as a whole: Objective responses were observed in approximately 17% of enrolled patients, and disease control was achieved in less than 40%.

Broader findings and caveats from the paper: After treatment with radiotherapy and ipilimumab, TCR clones that came from tumors expanded in the peripheral blood. The strongest predictors of response, as reported, were early dynamic changes in blood T cell clones along with a rise in serum interferon-beta after radiation.

In this study, focal radiation therapy paired with CTLA-4 blockade (ipilimumab) was tested in patients who had chemo-refractory metastatic non-small-cell lung cancer. Sequences SGHTS (CDR1) and YDEGEE (CDR2) are obtained from the germline V gene. The CDR3, cysteine through phenylalanine, is 14 amino acids long. Only the CDR3 part of the read is kept: 42 bases, read in frame from the first base. V and J lose 3 bases and 3 bases, and a span of 12 bases separates them. Note on this clone: It lacks a known antigen. No base-level quality is on record; no much larger clone is a single base apart.

Receptor libraries were prepared by the immunoSEQ multiplex PCR assay. Drawn from immuneACCESS, this table holds only the in-frame rearrangements with V and J called that TCRdb kept. Clones are partly lost; checked studies trace under half to an unresolved V gene and leave the rest unexplained. The sample yields tens of thousands of clones; more than 85% were counted once. 16% of the sample is held by the ten biggest clonotypes. The rearranged segments are TRBV5-8 and TRBJ1-2; the D segment could be TRBD1, given 6 matching bases. Sequencing was performed on peripheral blood, taken from a patient treated with radiotherapy plus ipilimumab. This sequence originates from a human donor with non-small cell lung cancer that progressed on radiotherapy plus ipilimumab. The sequence in DNA is TGTGCCAGCAGCTCCCGGCAGGGGTACTATGGCTACACCTTC. Translated, this gives CASSSRQGYYGYTF.